This T cell receptor beta chain was sequenced in a study of prognosis after radiotherapy for stage I lung cancer. At the level of the study: Patients numbered roughly 13 men and over 5 women, aged about 53 to 85 with a median of roughly 74 years. Study-wide findings and caveats: In patients with versus without metastases, TRBV and TRBJ gene usage reportedly differed.

The CDR3 loop spans 14 amino acids. Germline lookup yields CDR1 MNHNS and CDR2 SASEGT. Trimming cost V 6 bases and J 3 bases, with 15 bases left between them. Genomic DNA provided the template from which TCR beta CDR3 was amplified by two-round multiplex PCR. Used in first-round PCR were primers specific to each TRBV and TRBJ gene. TCRdb fed the multiplex PCR reads into MiXCR, producing one record per CDR3 protein. The sample lists tens of thousands of distinct CDR3 sequences, less than 30% occurring once. Concerning this clonotype: Its antigen is not known.

The receptor comes from a donor over 45 with non-small cell lung cancer. This specimen was PBMCs, taken before or after stereotactic body radiation therapy (not recorded which). The chain combines TRBV6-1 with TRBJ2-7, with D perhaps being TRBD1 or TRBD2 (5 bases each). The CDR3 loop reads CASSLEGRYYEQYF. As DNA, the CDR3 is TGTGCCAGCAGCCTAGAGGGGCGATACTACGAGCAGTACTTC.